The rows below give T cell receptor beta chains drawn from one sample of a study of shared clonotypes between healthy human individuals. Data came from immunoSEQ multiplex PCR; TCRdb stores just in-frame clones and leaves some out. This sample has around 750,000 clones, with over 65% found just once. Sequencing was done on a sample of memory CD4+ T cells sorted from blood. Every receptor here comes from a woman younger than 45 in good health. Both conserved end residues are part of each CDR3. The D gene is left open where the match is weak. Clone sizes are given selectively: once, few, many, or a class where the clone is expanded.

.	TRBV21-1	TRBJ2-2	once	TGTGCCAGCAGCAAAGTGGGGGGAAGGAGGAACACCGGGGAGCTGTTTTTT	CASSKVGGRRNTGELFF
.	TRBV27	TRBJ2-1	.	TGTGCCAGCAGCCTCAGGGGATCCTACAATGAGCAGTTCTTC	CASSLRGSYNEQFF
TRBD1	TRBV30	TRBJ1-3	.	TGTGCCTGGAGTGTAGGGGACAGTCGACTCTCTGGAAACACCATATATTTT	CAWSVGDSRLSGNTIYF
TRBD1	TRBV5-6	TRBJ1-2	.	TGTGCCAGCAGCATCGGACAGGGTGATGGCTACACCTTC	CASSIGQGDGYTF
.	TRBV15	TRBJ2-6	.	TGTGCCACCAGCAGACCCCCTGCCGCTGTCGGGAGACATCCAGTCCTGACTTTC	CATSRPPAAVGRHPVLTF
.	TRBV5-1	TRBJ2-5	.	TGCGCCAGCAGCTTGGACCCTGGGGGACGGGAGACCCAGTACTTC	CASSLDPGGRETQYF
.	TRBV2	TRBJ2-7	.	TGTGCCAGCAGTCCGAGGGTTGAGCAGTACTTC	CASSPRVEQYF
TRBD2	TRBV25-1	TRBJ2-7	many	TGTGCCAGCAGTGATTCTAGCGGGGGGCCCTACGAGCAGTACTTC	CASSDSSGGPYEQYF
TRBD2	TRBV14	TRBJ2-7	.	TGTGCCAGCAGCCAACCCGGACTAGCGGGGGACAGCTCCTACGAGCAGTACTTC	CASSQPGLAGDSSYEQYF
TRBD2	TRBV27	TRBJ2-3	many	TGTGCCAGCAGTTTTTTAGCGGGAGGGCTGGGCACAGATACGCAGTATTTT	CASSFLAGGLGTDTQYF
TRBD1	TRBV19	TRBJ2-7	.	TGTGCCAGTAGCAACCGAAAACGCTCCGGGACAGGGCGGCACGAGCAGTACTTC	CASSNRKRSGTGRHEQYF
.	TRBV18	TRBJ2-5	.	TGTGCCAGCTCATCCAACCAAGAGACCCAGTACTTC	CASSSNQETQYF
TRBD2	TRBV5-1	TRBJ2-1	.	TGCGCCAGCAGTCGGGGACTAGCGGGAGGACAAATTGGCGATGAGCAGTTCTTC	CASSRGLAGGQIGDEQFF
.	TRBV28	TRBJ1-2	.	TGTGCCAGCAGCCCGGGACACCGGGGGCTTGGCTACACCTTC	CASSPGHRGLGYTF
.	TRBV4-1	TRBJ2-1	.	TGCGCCAGCAGCCAAGTTCTGGGGTCAGGGGTAAGCAATGAGCAGTTCTTC	CASSQVLGSGVSNEQFF
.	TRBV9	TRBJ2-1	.	TGTGCCAGCTTCTATGGGGGAGGCATGTACAATGAGCAGTTCTTC	CASFYGGGMYNEQFF
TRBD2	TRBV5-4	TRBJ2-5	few	TGTGCCAGCAGCTTGGGAGCGGGAGAGGAGACCCAGTACTTC	CASSLGAGEETQYF
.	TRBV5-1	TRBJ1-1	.	TGCGCCAGCAGCTTGTCGGAGAACACTGAAGCTTTCTTT	CASSLSENTEAFF
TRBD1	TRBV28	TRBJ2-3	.	TGTGCCATCAAGGGACAGAGCACAGATACGCAGTATTTT	CAIKGQSTDTQYF
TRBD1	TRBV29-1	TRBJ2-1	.	TGCAGCGCTACGGACAGGGTTGGTAATGAGCAGTTCTTC	CSATDRVGNEQFF
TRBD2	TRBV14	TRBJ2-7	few	TGTGCCAGCAGCAAGGGACTAGCGGGAGGTAACGAGCAGTACTTC	CASSKGLAGGNEQYF
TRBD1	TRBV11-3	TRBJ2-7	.	TGTGCCAGCAGCTCGGGACAGGGTTTTGCCTACGAGCAGTACTTC	CASSSGQGFAYEQYF
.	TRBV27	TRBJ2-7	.	TGTGCCAGCAGTTACAAAACAGGAAGCTCCTACGAGCAGTACTTC	CASSYKTGSSYEQYF
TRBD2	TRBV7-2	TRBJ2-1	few	TGTGCCAGCAGCTTAGGGGCCTTGTTCGTGGGAGGGCCCTACAATGAGCAGTTCTTC	CASSLGALFVGGPYNEQFF
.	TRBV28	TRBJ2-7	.	TGTGCCAGCACCCCTGACAGGACTCTCTCCTACGAGCAGTACTTC	CASTPDRTLSYEQYF
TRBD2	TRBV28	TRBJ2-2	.	TGTGCCAGCAGTTCAAACCTCGACCGGGGGGGCCGGACCGGGGAGCTGTTTTTT	CASSSNLDRGGRTGELFF
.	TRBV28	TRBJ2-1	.	TGTGCCAGCAGTTTATACCGGTCCTCCTACAATGAGCAGTTCTTC	CASSLYRSSYNEQFF
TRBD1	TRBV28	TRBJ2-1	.	TGTGCCAGCAGTTCGGGACAGGGTGATGAGCAGTTCTTC	CASSSGQGDEQFF
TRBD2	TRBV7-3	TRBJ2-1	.	TGTGCCAGCAGCTTAACGGTCCTAGCGGGAGCCCATGAGCAGTTCTTC	CASSLTVLAGAHEQFF
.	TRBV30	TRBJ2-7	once	TGTGCCTGGAGTGTCAGCTACCAGGGTGGGAGACGTCCAAACCGGGACGAGCAGTACTTC	CAWSVSYQGGRRPNRDEQYF
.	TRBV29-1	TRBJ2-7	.	TGCAGCGTGTTTTCGGGTAAGCAGTACTTC	CSVFSGKQYF
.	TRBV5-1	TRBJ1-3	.	TGCGCCAGCAGCTCCGGACAGCAAGGAAACACCATATATTTT	CASSSGQQGNTIYF
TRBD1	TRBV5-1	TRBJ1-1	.	TGCGCCAGCAGCTTTGTTCGGGACAGTTTGAACACTGAAGCTTTCTTT	CASSFVRDSLNTEAFF
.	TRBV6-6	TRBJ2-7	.	TGTGCCAGCAGTCCTGGCCAGGGAGTTCGGTCCTACGAGCAGTACTTC	CASSPGQGVRSYEQYF
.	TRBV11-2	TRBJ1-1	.	TGTGCCAGCAGCACGCAGGGGAACACTGAAGCTTTCTTT	CASSTQGNTEAFF
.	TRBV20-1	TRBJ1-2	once	TGCAGTGCTAGAGACAGGGGTGGCTACACCTTC	CSARDRGGYTF
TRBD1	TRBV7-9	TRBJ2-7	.	TGTGCCAGCAGCTTAAGGATCGGGACAGGGAACTACGAGCAGTACTTC	CASSLRIGTGNYEQYF
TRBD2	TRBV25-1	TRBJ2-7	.	TGTGCCAGCAGTGTCGATGCCGGGACTAGGGGCTACGAGCAGTACTTC	CASSVDAGTRGYEQYF
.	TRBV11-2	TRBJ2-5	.	TGTGCCAGCAGCTTAGGGCCCCAAGGGATGGGAACCCAGTACTTC	CASSLGPQGMGTQYF
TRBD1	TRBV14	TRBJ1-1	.	TGTGCCAGCAGCCCGTGGACAGGGAACACTGAAGCTTTCTTT	CASSPWTGNTEAFF
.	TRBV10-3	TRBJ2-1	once	TGTGCCACCCACCTAGGGATGGGCGACAATGAGCAGTTCTTC	CATHLGMGDNEQFF